A single sample is the source of the 18 T cell receptor beta chains below, sequenced in a study of blood T cells in healthy people across ages. Through a sample-barcoded 5' primer and a J-beta primer mix, a second PCR was run for roughly 7 to 11 cycles. TCRdb re-called the 5' RACE reads through MiXCR, storing one row per CDR3 protein. The profile covers around 1.1 million distinct CDR3 sequences, with 35% to 45% appearing a single time and around 13% taken by the ten largest. The specimen sequenced was blood. The receptors were sampled from a man younger than 30 in good health.

This clonotype was detected only a few times. CDR3 bases: TGTGCCAGCATCCCTGGGGGAAGCTCCTACAATGAGCAGTTCTTC. It translates to CASIPGGSSYNEQFF. The genes are TRBV12-3 or TRBV12-4 and TRBJ2-1; D may match TRBD1 or TRBD2 (5 bases each). V dropped 7 bases and J dropped 0 bases, with 13 bases sitting between them. This CDR3 spans 15 amino acids.

The genes are TRBV7-9 and TRBJ1-1; D not certain. Germline lookup yields CDR1 SEHNR and CDR2 FQNEAQ (reference sequence). Trimming cost V 5 bases and J 2 bases, with 18 bases left between them. CDR3 size: 16 residues. In DNA, the CDR3 is TGTGCCAGCAGCCCTTGGAGAGGAGGGTTTAACACTGAAGCTTTCTTT. Its translation: CASSPWRGGFNTEAFF.

This clonotype turned up a few times. Written as DNA, the CDR3 is TGTGCCAGCAGCTCGGGCCCTGAGCAGTTCTTC. Translated: CASSSGPEQFF. The chain joins TRBV11-1 to TRBJ2-1; no definite D call. The CDR3 spans 11 residues. CDR1 and CDR2 from the germline V gene are SGHAT and FQDESV (reference sequence). With 4 bases removed from V and 9 bases from J, the gap between germline ends came to 7 bases.

This clonotype was picked up a small number of times. The chain recombines TRBV27 with TRBJ1-5; D gene unclear. CDR1 is MNHEY, CDR2 SMNVEV, per germline (reference sequence). V was trimmed by 5 bases and J by 5 bases, leaving 22 bases between them. The CDR3 sequence is 17 residues long. The CDR3 nucleotides read TGTGCCAGCAGTGCGCGGACCCGGCCTACTGGCGATCAGCCCCAGCATTTT. Translation: CASSARTRPTGDQPQHF.

The CDR3 is CSASRTGGTQYF. The CDR3 DNA reads TGCAGTGCTAGTAGAACAGGGGGGACCCAGTACTTC. The gene calls are TRBV20-1 and TRBJ2-7, with 8 nucleotides matching TRBD1. The last part of the DNA fits TRBJ2-5 better; the J call may be wrong. CDR3 size: 12 residues. The germline V gene encodes CDR1 DFQATT and CDR2 SNEGSKA (reference sequence).

Only one count was recorded for this clonotype. The V gene is TRBV6-6, the J gene TRBJ1-1; TRBD1 might be the D (6 bases). V dropped 0 bases and J dropped 5 bases, with 16 bases sitting between them. Germline loops: CDR1 MNHNY, CDR2 SVGAGI (reference sequence). The length of the CDR3 is 16 residues. This CDR3 is CASSYSGGQGGTEAFF. DNA for the CDR3: TGTGCCAGCAGTTACTCGGGGGGCCAGGGAGGGACTGAAGCTTTCTTT.

The chain combines TRBV7-7 with TRBJ1-2; D perhaps matches TRBD1 (5 bases). V was shortened by 0 bases and J by 7 bases, with 9 bases between the two germline ends. This CDR3 spans 13 amino acids. Per the germline V gene, CDR1 is SSHAT and CDR2 is FNYEAQ (reference sequence). The chain's CDR3 is CASSLAGDSGYTF. CDR3 nucleotide sequence: TGTGCCAGCAGCTTAGCAGGGGACTCTGGCTACACCTTC.

The chain couples TRBV9 to TRBJ1-2; D unresolved. The CDR3 is 12 residues long. V gave up 4 bases and J gave up 6 bases, with 10 bases separating them. Per germline, CDR1 SGDLS and CDR2 YYNGEE. CDR3 loop: CASSIDENGYTF. The CDR3 DNA is TGTGCCAGCAGCATAGACGAGAATGGCTACACCTTC.

This clonotype was seen once. The chain is built from TRBV20-1 and TRBJ2-3, with D perhaps TRBD1 or TRBD2 (5 bases each). Germline loops: CDR1 DFQATT, CDR2 SNEGSKA (reference sequence). V shed 5 bases and J shed 0 bases, with 15 bases lying between them. The length of the CDR3 is 15 residues. The CDR3 DNA reads as TGCAGTGCTTTAGGGGACGGCCCTAGCACAGATACGCAGTATTTT. It encodes CSALGDGPSTDTQYF.

This clonotype was picked up a small number of times. The J gene is TRBJ1-2, the V gene TRBV4-3, with TRBD1 matching 7 bases. Germline values: CDR1 LGHNA, CDR2 YSLEER. With 0 bases clipped from V and 7 bases from J, the junction kept 5 bases outside the gene matches. This CDR3 is 14 amino acids long. The CDR3 coding sequence is TGCGCCAGCAGCCAAGATTGGCAGGGGGGTGGCTACACCTTC. Translation: CASSQDWQGGGYTF.

This chain uses TRBV29-1 with TRBJ2-7, with D perhaps matching TRBD1 (6 bases). In germline, CDR1 is SQVTM, CDR2 ANQGSEA. This CDR3 is built from 14 residues. V gave up 1 base and J gave up 2 bases, with 12 bases separating them. Here the CDR3 DNA reads TGCAGCGTTGAAGGGGCAGGGGAGACCTACGAGCAGTACTTC. Encoded protein: CSVEGAGETYEQYF.

This chain links TRBV27 with TRBJ1-2; 7 positions agree with TRBD1. The CDR3 totals 14 residues. V lost 9 bases, J lost 8 bases, and 15 bases stayed unmatched. CDR1 and CDR2 (germline): MNHEY, SMNVEV (reference sequence). The CDR3 protein is CARPTPGQLGGYTF. As DNA, the CDR3 is TGTGCCAGGCCAACACCGGGACAGCTAGGAGGCTACACCTTC.

The chain carries TRBV4-3 and TRBJ1-1; TRBD1 aligns across 11 bases. The CDR3 runs 19 residues. With V trimmed by 1 base and J by 0 bases, 10 bases remained unmatched. CDR1 is LGHNA, CDR2 YSLEER, per germline. The CDR3 bases are TGCGCCAGCAGCCAAGGGTGGACAGGGGGCGATTTAGTGAACACTGAAGCTTTCTTT. Translating gives CASSQGWTGGDLVNTEAFF.

This clonotype was counted between two and nine times. The chain employs TRBV4-3 and TRBJ2-3; 8 bases agree with TRBD1. This CDR3 is 15 amino acids long. Germline V CDR1 and CDR2: LGHNA, YSLEER. V gave up 2 bases and J gave up 6 bases; unmatched junction bases: 7. CDR3 in DNA: TGCGCCAGCAGCCAACCAGACAGGGGAACCGATACGCAGTATTTT. Encoded protein: CASSQPDRGTDTQYF.

The gene calls are TRBV5-6 and TRBJ2-5; TRBD2 aligns across 9 bases. The J segment lost 3 bases and the V segment lost 2 bases, leaving 2 bases of the junction unmatched. The CDR3 length is 14 residues. Germline V gene data show CDR1 as SGHDT and CDR2 as YYEEEE. Written as DNA, the CDR3 is TGTGCCAGCAGCTTCGGGACTAGCAAAGAGACCCAGTACTTC. Its translation: CASSFGTSKETQYF.

This chain uses TRBV28 with TRBJ1-4, with a possible D match to TRBD1 (5 bases). Looked up from germline, CDR1 is MDHEN and CDR2 is SYDVKM. The CDR3 extends over 12 amino acids. V lost 7 bases and J 5 bases, leaving 8 bases between the germline ends. In DNA, the CDR3 is TGTGCCAGCACCTCAGGGAATGAAAAACTGTTTTTT. Translation: CASTSGNEKLFF. The complete variable domain, with remaining parts taken from reference TRBV28 and TRBJ1-4, reads DVKVTQSSRYLVKRTGEKVFLECVQDMDHENMFWYRQDPGLGLRLIYFSYDVKMKEKGDIPEGYSVSREKKERFSLILESASTNQTSMYLCASTSGNEKLFFGSGTQLSVL.

The rearrangement joins TRBV20-1 to TRBJ2-1, with D maybe TRBD1 (6 bases). Per germline, CDR1 DFQATT and CDR2 SNEGSKA (reference sequence). The CDR3 runs 14 residues. Trimming took off 6 bases at V and 7 bases at J, with 19 bases between the two ends. CDR3 coding DNA: TGCAGTGCCCCGCCCAGGGGTCTGGGGAATGAGCAGTTCTTC. This gives the protein CSAPPRGLGNEQFF.

Points on this clonotype: Possible read error: a much larger clone is one base away. The rearrangement uses TRBV10-2 and TRBJ1-6; 8 bases align to TRBD1. The CDR3 length is 15 residues. The germline V gene has CDR1 WSHSY and CDR2 SAAADI. The CDR3 DNA reads as TGCGCCAGCACAGAGCAGGGGGCTAAGAATTCACCCCCCCACTTT. The encoded protein is CASTEQGAKNSPPHF.